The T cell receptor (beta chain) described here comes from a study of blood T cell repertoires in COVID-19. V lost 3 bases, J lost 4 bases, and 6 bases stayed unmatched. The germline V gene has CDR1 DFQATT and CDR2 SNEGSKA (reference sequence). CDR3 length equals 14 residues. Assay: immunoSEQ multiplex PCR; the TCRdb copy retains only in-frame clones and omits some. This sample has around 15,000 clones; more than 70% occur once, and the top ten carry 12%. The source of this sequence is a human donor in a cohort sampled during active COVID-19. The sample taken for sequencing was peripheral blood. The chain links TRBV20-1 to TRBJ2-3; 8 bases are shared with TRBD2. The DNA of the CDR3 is TGCAGTGCTAGTCCCGGGACTAGTGCAGATACGCAGTATTTT. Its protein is CSASPGTSADTQYF.